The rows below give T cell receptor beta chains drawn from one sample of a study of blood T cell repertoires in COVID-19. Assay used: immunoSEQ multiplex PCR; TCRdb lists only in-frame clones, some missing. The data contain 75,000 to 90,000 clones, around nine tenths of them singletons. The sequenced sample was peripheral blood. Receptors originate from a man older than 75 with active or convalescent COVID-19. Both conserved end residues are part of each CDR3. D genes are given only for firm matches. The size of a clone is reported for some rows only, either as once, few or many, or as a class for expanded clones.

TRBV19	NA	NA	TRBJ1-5	TGTGCCAGTAGGCAAAGTGGGGGGGCTGGTCAGCCCCAGCATTTT	CASRQSGGAGQPQHF
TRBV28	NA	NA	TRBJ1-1	TGTGCCAGCAGTGAATACAGGGAGAACACTGAAGCTTTCTTT	CASSEYRENTEAFF
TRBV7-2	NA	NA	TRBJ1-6	TGTGCCAGCATAGCGAGCCGGGCATTTAATTCACCCCTCCACTTT	CASIASRAFNSPLHF
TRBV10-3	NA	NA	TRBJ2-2	TGTGCCATCAGTGAGGAGCGGCTGAACACCGGGGAGCTGTTTTTT	CAISEERLNTGELFF
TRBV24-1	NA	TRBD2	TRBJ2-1	TGTGCCACCAGTGATCCCAAAAAGCGGGGGGGACTGTTCTTC	CATSDPKKRGGLFF
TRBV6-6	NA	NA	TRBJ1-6	TGTGCCAGCAAGGATTTGGGCGGGGGTTCACCCCTCCACTTT	CASKDLGGGSPLHF
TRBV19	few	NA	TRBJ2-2	TGTGCCAGTAGTACCCAATGGACTACGAAGAACACCGGGGAGCTGTTTTTT	CASSTQWTTKNTGELFF
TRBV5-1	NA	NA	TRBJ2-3	TGCGCCAGCAGCACCGGACGCGGGCCCACAGATACGCAGTATTTT	CASSTGRGPTDTQYF
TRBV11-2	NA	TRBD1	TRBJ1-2	TGTGCCAGCAGCTCTCGTATTATCGCGGGACAGCAGGTTTATGGCTACACCTTC	CASSSRIIAGQQVYGYTF
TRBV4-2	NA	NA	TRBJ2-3	TGTGCCAGCAGCCAAGAATTAGCCTACACAGATACGCAGTATTTT	CASSQELAYTDTQYF
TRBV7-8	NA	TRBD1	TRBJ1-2	TGTGCCAGCAGCACCCCGGACAGGGAGTTATTTGGCTACACCTTC	CASSTPDRELFGYTF
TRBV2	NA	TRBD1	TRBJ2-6	TGTGCCAGCAGTGGCAGGGGGATCTCTGGGGCCAACGTCCTGACTTTC	CASSGRGISGANVLTF
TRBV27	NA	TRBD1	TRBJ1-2	TGTGCCAGCAGTTCCCACGGGACAGGGAGCCAATACTATGGCTACACCTTC	CASSSHGTGSQYYGYTF
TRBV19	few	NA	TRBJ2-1	TGTGCCAGTAGTATCGGGGACGGGGGTAGAGGGAAGAATGAGCAGTTCTTC	CASSIGDGGRGKNEQFF
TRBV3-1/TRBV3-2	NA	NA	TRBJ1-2	TGTGCCAGCAGCCCCCTAAGCGGGGCGGAAGGCTACACCTTC	CASSPLSGAEGYTF
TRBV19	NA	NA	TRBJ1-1	TGTGCCAGTAGTATAGTGGGCGGGGTCACTGAAGCTTTCTTT	CASSIVGGVTEAFF
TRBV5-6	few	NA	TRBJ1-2	TGTGCCAGCAGCTCGGGACTGAGAAACTATGGCTACACCTTC	CASSSGLRNYGYTF
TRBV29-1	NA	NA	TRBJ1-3	TGCAGCGTTGTTACAGGAGTCTCTGGAAACACCATATATTTT	CSVVTGVSGNTIYF